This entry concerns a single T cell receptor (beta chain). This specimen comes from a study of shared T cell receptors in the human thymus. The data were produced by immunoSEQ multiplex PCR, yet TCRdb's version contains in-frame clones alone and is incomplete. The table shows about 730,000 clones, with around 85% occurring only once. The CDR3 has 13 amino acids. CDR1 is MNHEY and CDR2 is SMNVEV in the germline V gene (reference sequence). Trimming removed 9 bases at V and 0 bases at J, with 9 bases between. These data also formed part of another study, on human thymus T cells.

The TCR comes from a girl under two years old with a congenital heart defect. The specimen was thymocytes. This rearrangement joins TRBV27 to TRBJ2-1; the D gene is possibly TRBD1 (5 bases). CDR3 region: CASQGVSYNEQFF. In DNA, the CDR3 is TGTGCCAGTCAAGGGGTCTCCTACAATGAGCAGTTCTTC.